What follows is one T cell receptor (beta chain) and its context. What it binds is not known. This sample was included in a study of CD8 T cells in ankylosing spondylitis. Overall study findings and caveats: Clones linked to disease were reported to show significant enrichment in matched ankylosing spondylitis synovial fluid. Ankylosing spondylitis blood seemed to carry a telltale TCR beta motif made of about 8 highly homologous variants. Some motif variants had been reported before (in reactive arthritis synovial fluid and blood). CD8+ cells made up the disease-linked clones, which were relatively rare in peripheral blood.

There are 13 residues in the CDR3. The germline gives CDR1 MDHEN, CDR2 SYDVKM. V was trimmed by 3 bases and J by 5 bases, leaving 10 bases between them. TCR beta libraries were made by quantitative 5'-RACE with molecular barcodes. TCRdb re-called the 5' RACE reads through MiXCR, storing one row per CDR3 protein. The repertoire holds about 440,000 distinct CDR3 sequences, with 17% as singletons. The sequence was obtained from a male donor with ankylosing spondylitis. The chain links TRBV28 to TRBJ2-5, with D perhaps matching TRBD1 or TRBD2 (6 bases each). The sequencing sample was made of blood, either unsorted or a sorted T cell fraction (not recorded which). CDR3 in amino acids: CASSFGGRETQYF. CDR3 nucleotide sequence: TGTGCCAGCAGTTTCGGGGGCCGGGAGACCCAGTACTTC.